This TCR beta chain was recorded in a study of OX40 agonist ivuxolimab in advanced cancers. Study information: Ivuxolimab, which patients received intravenously every 2 weeks, was dosed at 0.01 to 10 mg/kg. Study conclusions and caveats: On average, a greater number of expanded clones characterised CD8+ T cells relative to CD4+.

With 6 bases clipped from V and 1 base from J, the junction kept 2 bases outside the gene matches. The CDR3 is 14 residues long. Germline V gene data show CDR1 as SNHLY and CDR2 as FYNNEI. A note on this clone: Its specificity is not known.

Data came from immunoSEQ multiplex PCR; TCRdb stores just in-frame clones and leaves some out. The sample holds 15,000 to 20,000 clones, around 83% seen once. This specimen consisted of CD4+ or CD8+ T cells sorted from blood, obtained in a trial of the OX40 agonist ivuxolimab. The TCR originated in an adult with an advanced solid tumor such as melanoma, head and neck, liver or kidney cancer. The genes are TRBV2 and TRBJ2-7; TRBD2 aligns across 11 bases. CDR3 bases: TGTGCCAGCAGCGTAGCGGGAGGGTCCTACGAGCAGTACTTC. It codes for CASSVAGGSYEQYF.